The clone carrying this T cell receptor (beta chain) was picked up one time. Once RNA had been extracted, it was reverse transcribed into cDNA to act as the sequencing template. Assay: immunoSEQ multiplex PCR; the TCRdb copy retains only in-frame clones and omits some. The sample has 110,000 or so clones, 35% to 45% seen once. The sample comes from a study of CD8+ T cells in alopecia areata. V lost 6 bases to trimming and J lost 5 bases; unmatched junction nucleotides: 9. Germline CDR1 SNHLY, CDR2 FYNNEI. The CDR3 spans 14 residues. The V gene is TRBV2, the J gene TRBJ2-5; 7 bases fit TRBD2. The sample consisted of CD4+ T cells sorted from blood. The receptor comes from a human donor with alopecia areata. CDR3 coding DNA: TGTGCCAGCAGCCCACGACTAGCAGGCGAGACCCAGTACTTC. Its protein is CASSPRLAGETQYF.